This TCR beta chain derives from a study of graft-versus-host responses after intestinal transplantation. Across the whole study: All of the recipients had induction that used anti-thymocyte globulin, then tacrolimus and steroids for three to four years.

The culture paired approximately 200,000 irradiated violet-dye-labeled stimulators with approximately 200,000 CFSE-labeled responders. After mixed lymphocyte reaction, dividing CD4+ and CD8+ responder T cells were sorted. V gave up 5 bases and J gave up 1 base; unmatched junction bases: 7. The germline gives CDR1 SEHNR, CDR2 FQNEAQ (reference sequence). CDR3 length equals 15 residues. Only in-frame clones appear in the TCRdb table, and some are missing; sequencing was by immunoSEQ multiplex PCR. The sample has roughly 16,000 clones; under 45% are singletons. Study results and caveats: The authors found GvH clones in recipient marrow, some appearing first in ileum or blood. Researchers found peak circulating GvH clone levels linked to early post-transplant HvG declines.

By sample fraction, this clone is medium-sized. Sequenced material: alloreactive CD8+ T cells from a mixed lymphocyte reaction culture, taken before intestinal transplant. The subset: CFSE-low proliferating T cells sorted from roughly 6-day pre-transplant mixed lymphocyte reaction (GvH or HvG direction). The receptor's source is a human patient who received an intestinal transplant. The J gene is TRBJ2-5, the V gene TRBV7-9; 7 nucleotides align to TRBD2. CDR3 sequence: CASSTSTSAQETQYF. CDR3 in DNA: TGTGCCAGCAGCACCTCAACTAGCGCCCAAGAGACCCAGTACTTC.